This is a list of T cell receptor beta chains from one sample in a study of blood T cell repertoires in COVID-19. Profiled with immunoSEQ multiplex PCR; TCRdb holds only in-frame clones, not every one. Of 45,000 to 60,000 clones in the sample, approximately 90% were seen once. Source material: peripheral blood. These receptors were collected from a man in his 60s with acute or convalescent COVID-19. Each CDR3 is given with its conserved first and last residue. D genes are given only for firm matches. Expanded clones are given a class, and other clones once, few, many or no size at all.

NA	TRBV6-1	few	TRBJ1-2	CASSEAHGFYGYTF	TGTGCCAGCAGTGAAGCGCACGGGTTCTATGGCTACACCTTC
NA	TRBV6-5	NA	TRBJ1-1	CASSLGSGGIGTEAFF	TGTGCCAGCAGTTTAGGATCGGGGGGGATAGGCACTGAAGCTTTCTTT
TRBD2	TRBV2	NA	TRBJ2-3	CASRETTAGGVKTDTQYF	TGTGCCAGCAGAGAAACTACAGCGGGGGGAGTGAAAACAGATACGCAGTATTTT
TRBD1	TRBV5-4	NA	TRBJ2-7	CASSWSGTGTYEQYF	TGTGCCAGCAGCTGGTCCGGGACAGGAACCTACGAGCAGTACTTC
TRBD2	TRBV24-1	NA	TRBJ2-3	CATSDLQGLSTDTQYF	TGTGCCACCAGTGATTTGCAGGGACTAAGCACAGATACGCAGTATTTT
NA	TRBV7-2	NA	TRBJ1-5	CASSLYSTGNQPQHF	TGTGCCAGCAGCTTATACTCAACGGGAAATCAGCCCCAGCATTTT
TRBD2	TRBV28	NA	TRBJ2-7	CASSLFASGGEYSYEQYF	TGTGCCAGCAGTTTATTTGCCAGCGGGGGGGAGTACTCCTACGAGCAGTACTTC
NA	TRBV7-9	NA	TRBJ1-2	CASSLAQGDLYGYTF	TGTGCCAGCAGCTTAGCACAGGGCGACCTCTATGGCTACACCTTC
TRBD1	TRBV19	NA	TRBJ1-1	CASTNPTGALNTEAFF	TGTGCCAGTACCAACCCGACAGGGGCGCTGAACACTGAAGCTTTCTTT
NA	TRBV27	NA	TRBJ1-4	CASSPAFRTELFF	TGTGCCAGCAGTCCAGCCTTCCGGACAGAACTGTTTTTT
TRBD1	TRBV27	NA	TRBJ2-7	CASSLKGTGFYEQYF	TGTGCCAGCAGTTTAAAGGGGACAGGGTTCTACGAGCAGTACTTC
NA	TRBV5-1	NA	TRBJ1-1	CASSLGRDTEAFF	TGCGCCAGCAGCTTGGGCCGGGACACTGAAGCTTTCTTT
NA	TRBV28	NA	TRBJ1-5	CASRNPNGPQHF	TGTGCCAGCAGAAATCCCAACGGTCCCCAGCATTTT
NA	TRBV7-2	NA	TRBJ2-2	CASVELMSGELFF	TGTGCCAGCGTTGAATTAATGAGCGGGGAGCTGTTTTTT
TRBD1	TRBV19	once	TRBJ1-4	CASSARGTGPGLVEKLFF	TGTGCCAGTAGTGCCCGAGGGACAGGCCCCGGGCTTGTTGAAAAACTGTTTTTT
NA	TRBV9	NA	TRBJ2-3	CASSVVGGRTDTQYF	TGTGCCAGCAGCGTAGTGGGTGGGCGAACGGATACGCAGTATTTT
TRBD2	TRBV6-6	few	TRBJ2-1	CASTLTSGGGNEQFF	TGTGCCAGCACTCTTACTAGCGGGGGGGGTAATGAGCAGTTCTTC
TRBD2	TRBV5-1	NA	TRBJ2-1	CASSLSAGESFNEQFF	TGCGCCAGCAGCTTGTCAGCGGGGGAGTCATTTAATGAGCAGTTCTTC
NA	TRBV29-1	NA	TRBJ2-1	CSAVIGYEQFF	TGCAGCGCCGTCATCGGGTATGAGCAGTTCTTC
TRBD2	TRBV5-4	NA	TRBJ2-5	CASSGSGGGTQYF	TGTGCCAGCAGTGGGAGCGGCGGGGGGACCCAGTACTTC
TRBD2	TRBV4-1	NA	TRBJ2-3	CASSQEGLTLLGDTQYF	TGCGCCAGCAGCCAAGAGGGACTAACCCTTTTAGGGGATACGCAGTATTTT
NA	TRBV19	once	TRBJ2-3	CASKGQRADTQYF	TGTGCCAGTAAGGGACAAAGGGCAGATACGCAGTATTTT
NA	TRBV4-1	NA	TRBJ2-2	CASSRDRTVRVTGELFF	TGCGCCAGCAGCCGTGACAGGACGGTTCGAGTCACCGGGGAGCTGTTTTTT
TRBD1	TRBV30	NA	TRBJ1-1	CAWSARTGWSSTEAFF	TGTGCCTGGAGCGCCAGGACAGGGTGGTCGTCCACTGAAGCTTTCTTT